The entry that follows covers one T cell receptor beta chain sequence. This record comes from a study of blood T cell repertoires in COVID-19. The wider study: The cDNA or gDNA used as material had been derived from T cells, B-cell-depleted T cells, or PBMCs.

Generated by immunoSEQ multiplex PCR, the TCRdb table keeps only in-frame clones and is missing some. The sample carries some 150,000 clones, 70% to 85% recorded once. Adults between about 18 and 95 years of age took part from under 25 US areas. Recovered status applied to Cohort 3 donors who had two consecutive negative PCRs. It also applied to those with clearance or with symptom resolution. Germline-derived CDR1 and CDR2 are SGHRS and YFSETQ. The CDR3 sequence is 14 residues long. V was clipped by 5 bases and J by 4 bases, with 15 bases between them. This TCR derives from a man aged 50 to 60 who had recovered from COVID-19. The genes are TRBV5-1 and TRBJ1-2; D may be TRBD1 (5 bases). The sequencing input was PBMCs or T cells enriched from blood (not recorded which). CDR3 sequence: CASRSGGLGYGYTF. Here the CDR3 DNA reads TGCGCCAGCAGGTCTGGGGGGTTAGGCTATGGCTACACCTTC.